Listed here is a single TCR beta chain. This sample stems from a study of blood T cell repertoires in COVID-19. This CDR3 has 14 amino acids. The germline V gene has CDR1 LGHDT and CDR2 YNNKEL (reference sequence). V dropped 8 bases and J dropped 7 bases, with 20 bases sitting between them. The table came from immunoSEQ multiplex PCR; TCRdb's copy has only in-frame clones and leaves some out. The table has around 110,000 clones, 83% seen once. V is TRBV3-1 (or the pseudogene TRBV3-2) and J is TRBJ1-2, with TRBD1 as a possible D gene (6 bases). The TCR originated in a man aged 30-40 years with acute or convalescent COVID-19. The source material was peripheral blood. The CDR3: CASGGALRVGGYTF. The CDR3 coding sequence is TGTGCCAGCGGGGGGGCTTTGAGAGTTGGTGGCTACACCTTC.